This TCR beta chain was sequenced in a study of cytomegalovirus exposure and HLA in healthy donors. Use of 60 Vbeta and 13 Jbeta primers characterized the PCR. Profiled with immunoSEQ multiplex PCR; TCRdb holds only in-frame clones, not every one. The sample includes around 200,000 clones, roughly 85% of them seen just once. Study results and caveats: Upon later analysis, HLA-associated TCR beta chains proved more clonally expanded than other, equally common chains. A list of approximately 160 TCR beta chains associated with cytomegalovirus was given. Later on, a genetic analysis was performed. It linked a missense variant in DCLRE1C with V- and J-gene trimming of TCR beta.

For this clone: Its cognate antigen is unknown.

Trimming removed 0 bases from V and 5 bases from J; junction bases left unmatched: 4. The CDR3 length is 16 residues. CDR1 and CDR2 from the germline V gene are SGHTA and FQGNSA. This TCR was recovered from a male donor in good health and CMV-seronegative. Sequenced sample: PBMCs. This sequence joins TRBV7-2 and TRBJ2-2; 9 bases align to TRBD1. The CDR3 reads CASSLARTGDTGELFF. In DNA, the CDR3 is TGTGCCAGCAGCTTAGCGAGGACAGGGGATACCGGGGAGCTGTTTTTT.